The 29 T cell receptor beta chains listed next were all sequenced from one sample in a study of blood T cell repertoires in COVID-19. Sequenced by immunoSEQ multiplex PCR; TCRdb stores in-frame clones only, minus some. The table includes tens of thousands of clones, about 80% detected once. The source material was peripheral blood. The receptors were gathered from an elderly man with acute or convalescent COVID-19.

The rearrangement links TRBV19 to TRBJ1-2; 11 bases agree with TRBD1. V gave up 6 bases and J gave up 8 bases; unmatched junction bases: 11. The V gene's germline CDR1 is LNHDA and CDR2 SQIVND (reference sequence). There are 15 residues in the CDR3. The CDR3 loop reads CASSSLGQGEEGYTF. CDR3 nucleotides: TGTGCCAGTAGCTCCTTGGGACAGGGGGAGGAGGGCTACACCTTC.

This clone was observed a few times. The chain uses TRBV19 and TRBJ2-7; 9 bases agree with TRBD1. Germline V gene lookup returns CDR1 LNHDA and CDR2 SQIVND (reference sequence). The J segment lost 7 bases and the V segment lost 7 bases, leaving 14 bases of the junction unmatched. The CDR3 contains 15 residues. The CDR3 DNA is TGTGCCAGTACCCCTCGGACAGGGGAATTTGGGGAGCAGTACTTC. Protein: CASTPRTGEFGEQYF.

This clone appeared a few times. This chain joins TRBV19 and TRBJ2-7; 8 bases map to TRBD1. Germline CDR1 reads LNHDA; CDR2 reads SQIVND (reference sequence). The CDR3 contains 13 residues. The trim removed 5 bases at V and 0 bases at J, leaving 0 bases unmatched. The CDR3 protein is CASSGTGSYEQYF. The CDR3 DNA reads TGTGCCAGTAGTGGGACAGGCTCCTACGAGCAGTACTTC. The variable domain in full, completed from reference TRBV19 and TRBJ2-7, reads DGGITQSPKYLFRKEGQNVTLSCEQNLNHDAMYWYRQDPGQGLRLIYYSQIVNDFQKGDIAEGYSVSREKKESFPLTVTSAQKNPTAFYLCASSGTGSYEQYFGPGTRLTVT.

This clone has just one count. The CDR3 region is CASSLAGEIYEQYF. CDR3 DNA sequence: TGCGCCAGCAGCTTGGCCGGGGAAATCTACGAGCAGTACTTC. The gene calls are TRBV5-1 and TRBJ2-7, with D perhaps matching TRBD2 (5 bases). Germline CDR1 and CDR2: SGHRS and YFSETQ. CDR3 length equals 14 residues. V was trimmed by 0 bases and J by 3 bases, leaving 10 bases between them.

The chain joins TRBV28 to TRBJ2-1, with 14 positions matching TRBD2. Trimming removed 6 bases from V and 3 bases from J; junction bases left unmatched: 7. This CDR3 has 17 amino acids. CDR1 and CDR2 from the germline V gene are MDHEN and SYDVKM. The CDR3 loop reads CASSSEGTSGGYNEQFF. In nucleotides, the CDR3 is TGTGCCAGCAGCTCGGAGGGGACTAGCGGGGGCTACAATGAGCAGTTCTTC.

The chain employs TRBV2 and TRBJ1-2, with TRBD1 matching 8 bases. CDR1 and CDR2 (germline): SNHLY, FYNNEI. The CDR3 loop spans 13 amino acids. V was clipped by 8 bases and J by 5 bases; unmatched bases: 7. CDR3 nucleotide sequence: TGTGCCAGCGGTTGGACAGGGTGGTATGGCTACACCTTC. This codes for CASGWTGWYGYTF.

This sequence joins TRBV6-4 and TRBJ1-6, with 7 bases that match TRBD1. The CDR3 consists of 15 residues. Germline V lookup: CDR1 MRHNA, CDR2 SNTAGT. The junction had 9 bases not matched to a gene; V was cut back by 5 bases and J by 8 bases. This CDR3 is CASSRNRGNDSPLHF. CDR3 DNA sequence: TGTGCCAGCAGTAGGAACAGGGGAAACGATTCACCCCTCCACTTT.

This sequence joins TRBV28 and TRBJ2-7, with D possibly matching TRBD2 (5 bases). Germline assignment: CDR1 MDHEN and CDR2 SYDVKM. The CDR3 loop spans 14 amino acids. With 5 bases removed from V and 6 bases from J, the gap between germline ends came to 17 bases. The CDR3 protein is CASSPTRAPAEQYF. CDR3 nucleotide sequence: TGTGCCAGCAGTCCCACTAGGGCCCCGGCCGAGCAGTACTTC.

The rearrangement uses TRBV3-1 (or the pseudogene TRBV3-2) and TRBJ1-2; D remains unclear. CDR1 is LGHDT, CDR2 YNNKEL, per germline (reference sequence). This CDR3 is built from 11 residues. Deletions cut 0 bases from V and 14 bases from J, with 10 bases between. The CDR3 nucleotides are TGTGCCAGCAGCCAAGAAGCGACTCTTACCTTC. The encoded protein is CASSQEATLTF.

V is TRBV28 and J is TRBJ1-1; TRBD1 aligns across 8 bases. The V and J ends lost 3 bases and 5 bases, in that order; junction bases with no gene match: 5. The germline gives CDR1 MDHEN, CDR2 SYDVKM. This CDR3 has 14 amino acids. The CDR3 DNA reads TGTGCCAGCAGTTTTCAGGGGGCGAGGACTGAAGCTTTCTTT. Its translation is CASSFQGARTEAFF.

The CDR3 DNA follows: TGTGCCAGCAGCACAGGGGCGGGGGAGACCCAGTACTTC. The encoded protein is CASSTGAGETQYF. This chain joins TRBV12-3 or TRBV12-4 and TRBJ2-5; a weak D match, TRBD1 (7 bases). The CDR3 is 13 amino acids. Trimming cost V 6 bases and J 5 bases, with 13 bases left between them.

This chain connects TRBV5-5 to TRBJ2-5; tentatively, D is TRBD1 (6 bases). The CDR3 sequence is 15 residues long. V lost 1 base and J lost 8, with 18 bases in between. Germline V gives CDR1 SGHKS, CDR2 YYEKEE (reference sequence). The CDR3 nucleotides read TGTGCCAGCAGCTTGTCTTTGGACAGCTTTGCAACCCAGTACTTC. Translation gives CASSLSLDSFATQYF. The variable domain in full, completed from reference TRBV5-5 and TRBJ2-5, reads DAGVTQSPTHLIKTRGQQVTLRCSPISGHKSVSWYQQVLGQGPQFIFQYYEKEERGRGNFPDRFSARQFPNYSSELNVNALLLGDSALYLCASSLSLDSFATQYFGPGTRLLVL.

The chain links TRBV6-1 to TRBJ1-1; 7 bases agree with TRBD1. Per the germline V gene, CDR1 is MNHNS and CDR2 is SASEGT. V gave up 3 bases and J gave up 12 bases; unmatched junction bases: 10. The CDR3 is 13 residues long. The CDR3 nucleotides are TGTGCCAGCAGTGATTGGAGGGGGCCGGCGACTTTCTTT. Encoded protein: CASSDWRGPATFF.

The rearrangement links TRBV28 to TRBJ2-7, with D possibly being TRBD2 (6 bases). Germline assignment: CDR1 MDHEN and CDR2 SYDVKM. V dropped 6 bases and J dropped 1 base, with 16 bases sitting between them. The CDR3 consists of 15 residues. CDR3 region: CASRGTIAVSYEQYF. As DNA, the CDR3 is TGTGCCAGCAGAGGGACGATAGCGGTGTCCTACGAGCAGTACTTC.

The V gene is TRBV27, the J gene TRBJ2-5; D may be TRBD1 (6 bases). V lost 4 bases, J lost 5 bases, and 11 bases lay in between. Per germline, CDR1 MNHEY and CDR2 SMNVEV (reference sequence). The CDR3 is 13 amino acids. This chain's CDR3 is CASSWGRGETQYF. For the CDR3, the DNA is TGTGCCAGCAGTTGGGGGCGCGGGGAGACCCAGTACTTC.

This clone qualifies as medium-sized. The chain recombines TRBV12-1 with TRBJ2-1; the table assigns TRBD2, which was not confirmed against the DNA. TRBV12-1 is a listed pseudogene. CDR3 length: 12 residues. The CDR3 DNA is TGTGCCAGCAGCCTAAGTTACAATGAGCAGTTCTTC. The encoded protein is CASSLSYNEQFF.

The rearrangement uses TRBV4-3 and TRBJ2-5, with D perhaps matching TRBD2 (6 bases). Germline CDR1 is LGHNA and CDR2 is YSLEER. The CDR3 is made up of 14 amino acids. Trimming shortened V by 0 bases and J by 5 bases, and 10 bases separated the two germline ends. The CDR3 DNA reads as TGCGCCAGCAGCCAAGATACAAGCGGGGAGACCCAGTACTTC. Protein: CASSQDTSGETQYF.

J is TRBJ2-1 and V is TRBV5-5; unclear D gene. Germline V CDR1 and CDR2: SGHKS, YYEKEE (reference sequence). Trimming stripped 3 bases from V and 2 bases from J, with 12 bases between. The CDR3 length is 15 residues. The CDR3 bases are TGTGCCAGCAGCTGGGCCTGGTCCCCCTACAATGAGCAGTTCTTC. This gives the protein CASSWAWSPYNEQFF.

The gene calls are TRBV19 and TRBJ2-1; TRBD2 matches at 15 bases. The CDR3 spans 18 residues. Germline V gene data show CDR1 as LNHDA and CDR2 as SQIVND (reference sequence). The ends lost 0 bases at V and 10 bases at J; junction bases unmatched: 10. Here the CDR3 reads CASSIDPPGTSGRPEQFF. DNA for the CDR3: TGTGCCAGTAGTATAGATCCCCCCGGGACTAGCGGGAGGCCGGAGCAGTTCTTC.

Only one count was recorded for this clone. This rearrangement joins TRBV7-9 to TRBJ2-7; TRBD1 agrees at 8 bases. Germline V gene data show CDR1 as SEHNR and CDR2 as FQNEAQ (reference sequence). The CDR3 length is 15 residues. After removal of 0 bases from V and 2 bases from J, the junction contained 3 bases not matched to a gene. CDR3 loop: CASSLAQGATYEQYF. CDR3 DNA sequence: TGTGCCAGCAGCTTAGCTCAGGGGGCGACCTACGAGCAGTACTTC.

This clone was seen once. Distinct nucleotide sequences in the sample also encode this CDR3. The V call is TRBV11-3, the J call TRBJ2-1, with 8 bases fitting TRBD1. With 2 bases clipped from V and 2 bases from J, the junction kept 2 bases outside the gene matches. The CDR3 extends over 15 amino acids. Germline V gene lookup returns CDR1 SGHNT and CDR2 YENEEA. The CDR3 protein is CASSLRTGTYNEQFF. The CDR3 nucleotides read TGTGCCAGCAGCTTAAGGACAGGGACCTACAATGAGCAGTTCTTC.

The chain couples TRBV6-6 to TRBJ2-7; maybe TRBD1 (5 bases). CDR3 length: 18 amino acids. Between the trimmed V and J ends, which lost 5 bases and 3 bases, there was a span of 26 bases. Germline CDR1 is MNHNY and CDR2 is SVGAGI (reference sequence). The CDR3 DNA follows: TGTGCCAGCAGTCAATCTAGATCGAACAGGAATGGGTACTACGAGCAGTACTTC. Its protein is CASSQSRSNRNGYYEQYF.

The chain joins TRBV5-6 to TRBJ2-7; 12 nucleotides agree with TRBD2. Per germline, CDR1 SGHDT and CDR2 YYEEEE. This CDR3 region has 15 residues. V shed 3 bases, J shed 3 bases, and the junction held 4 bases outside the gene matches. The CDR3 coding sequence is TGTGCCAGCAGCTATCTAGCGGGGGGGCTCTACGAGCAGTACTTC. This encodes CASSYLAGGLYEQYF.

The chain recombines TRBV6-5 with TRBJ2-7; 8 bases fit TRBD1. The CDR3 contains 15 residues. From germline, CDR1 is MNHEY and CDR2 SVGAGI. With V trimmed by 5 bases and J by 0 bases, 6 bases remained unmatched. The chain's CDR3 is CASSLRQGLSYEQYF. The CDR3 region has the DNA TGTGCCAGCAGTCTCCGACAGGGGCTCTCCTACGAGCAGTACTTC.

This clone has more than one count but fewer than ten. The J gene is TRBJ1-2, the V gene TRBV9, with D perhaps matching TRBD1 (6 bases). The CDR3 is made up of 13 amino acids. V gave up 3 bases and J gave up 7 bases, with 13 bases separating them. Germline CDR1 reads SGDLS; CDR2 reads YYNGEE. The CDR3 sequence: CASSDTGFSGYTF. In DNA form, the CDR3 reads TGTGCCAGCAGCGACACAGGGTTCTCTGGCTACACCTTC.

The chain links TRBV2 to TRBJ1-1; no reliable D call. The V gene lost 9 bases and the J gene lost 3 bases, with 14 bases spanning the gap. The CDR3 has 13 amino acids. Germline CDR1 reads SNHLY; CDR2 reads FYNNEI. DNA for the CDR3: TGTGCCAGGATAAATGGAGGGTACACTGAAGCTTTCTTT. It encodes CARINGGYTEAFF.

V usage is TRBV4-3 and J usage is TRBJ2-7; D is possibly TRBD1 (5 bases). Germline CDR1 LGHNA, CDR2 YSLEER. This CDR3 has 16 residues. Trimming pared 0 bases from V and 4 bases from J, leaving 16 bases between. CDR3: CASSQDLAAGSYEQYF. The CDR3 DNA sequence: TGCGCCAGCAGCCAAGATCTTGCGGCAGGGTCTTACGAGCAGTACTTC.

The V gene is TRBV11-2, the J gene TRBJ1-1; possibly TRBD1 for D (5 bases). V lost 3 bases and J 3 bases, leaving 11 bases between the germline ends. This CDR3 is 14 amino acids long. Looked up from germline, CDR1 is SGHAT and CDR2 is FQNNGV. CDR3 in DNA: TGTGCCAGCAGCTTGCTCACAGGTTACACTGAAGCTTTCTTT. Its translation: CASSLLTGYTEAFF. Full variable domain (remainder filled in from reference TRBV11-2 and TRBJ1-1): EAGVAQSPRYKIIEKRQSVAFWCNPISGHATLYWYQQILGQGPKLLIQFQNNGVVDDSQLPKDRFSAERLKGVDSTLKIQPAKLEDSAVYLCASSLLTGYTEAFFGQGTRLTVV.

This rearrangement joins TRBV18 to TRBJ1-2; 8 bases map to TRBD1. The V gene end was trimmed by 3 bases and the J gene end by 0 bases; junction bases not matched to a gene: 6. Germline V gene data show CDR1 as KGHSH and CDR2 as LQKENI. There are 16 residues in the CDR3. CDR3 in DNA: TGTGCCAGCTCACCGCCAGGGACAGGACCTAACTATGGCTACACCTTC. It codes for CASSPPGTGPNYGYTF.